This entry lists 13 T cell receptor beta chains sequenced from one sample in a study of blood T cell repertoires in COVID-19. The protocol was immunoSEQ multiplex PCR, while the TCRdb copy is restricted to in-frame clones and leaves out a portion. This table holds around 160,000 clones, approximately 80% found once. Sample: peripheral blood. Receptors originate from a human donor with acute or convalescent COVID-19. The donor label of this sample is uncertain.

The chain joins TRBV6-1 to TRBJ1-6; weak D call: TRBD1 (5 bases). Germline CDR1 MNHNS, CDR2 SASEGT. The CDR3 runs to 14 residues. V was shortened by 3 bases and J by 6 bases, with 9 bases between the two germline ends. The CDR3 DNA is TGTGCCAGCAGTGAGACAGAAGCTAATTCACCCCTCCACTTT. Translated, it gives CASSETEANSPLHF.

The rearrangement uses TRBV15 and TRBJ1-1, with D hard to call. Germline assignment: CDR1 LNHNV and CDR2 YYDKDF (reference sequence). V lost 0 bases and J 3 bases, leaving 8 bases between the germline ends. The CDR3 is 14 amino acids. Here the CDR3 DNA reads TGTGCCACCAGCAGAGACAGCGCTTACACTGAAGCTTTCTTT. Translating it yields CATSRDSAYTEAFF.

The genes are TRBV5-1 and TRBJ1-2, with 8 positions matching TRBD1. CDR3 length: 15 residues. Losses at the gene ends were 2 bases for V and 4 bases for J; bases not matched to a gene: 7. The germline V gene has CDR1 SGHRS and CDR2 YFSETQ. Here the CDR3 reads CASSFKQGELYGYTF. CDR3 nucleotide sequence: TGCGCCAGCAGCTTCAAACAGGGGGAACTCTATGGCTACACCTTC.

The chain is built from TRBV5-1 and TRBJ1-6, with 8 bases aligning to TRBD1. In germline, CDR1 is SGHRS, CDR2 YFSETQ. The V gene end was trimmed by 4 bases and the J gene end by 7 bases; junction bases not matched to a gene: 4. CDR3 length: 14 residues. The DNA for the CDR3 is TGCGCCAGCAGCACCCGGACAGGGAATTCACCCCTCCACTTT. Amino acids: CASSTRTGNSPLHF.

In its sample, this clone was seen a few times. This rearrangement joins TRBV11-2 to TRBJ1-2; D may be TRBD1 (6 bases). The V gene lost 5 bases and the J gene lost 3 bases, with 19 bases spanning the gap. Germline CDR1 and CDR2: SGHAT and FQNNGV. This CDR3 has 16 residues. CDR3 nucleotides: TGTGCCAGCAGCCGCACAGGGTTGGGTGGTCACTATGGCTACACCTTC. Translating gives CASSRTGLGGHYGYTF.

V is TRBV5-1 and J is TRBJ1-4, with 8 bases lining up with TRBD1. This CDR3 is 15 amino acids long. Trimming cost V 0 bases and J 4 bases; bases outside gene matches: 2. The germline gives CDR1 SGHRS, CDR2 YFSETQ. In nucleotides, the CDR3 is TGCGCCAGCAGCTTGGCCGGACAGGGTAATGAAAAACTGTTTTTT. The encoded protein is CASSLAGQGNEKLFF.

CDR3 nucleotide sequence: TGTGCCAGCAGCTTGCCACCCACCGGGAGGTCGGGGGGCTACACCTTC. It codes for CASSLPPTGRSGGYTF. This chain links TRBV5-4 with TRBJ1-2, with D uncertain. The CDR3 has 16 residues. Germline assignment: CDR1 SGHNT and CDR2 YYREEE (reference sequence). V lost 1 base and J 8 bases, leaving 21 bases between the germline ends.

The V and J genes are TRBV6-5 and TRBJ1-2, with D unclear. The germline gives CDR1 MNHEY, CDR2 SVGAGI. The ends were cut back, 2 bases at V and 4 bases at J, with 11 bases in the middle. CDR3 length: 14 amino acids. The CDR3 DNA is TGTGCCAGCAGTTACACCTCACTCTCCTATGGCTACACCTTC. Protein product: CASSYTSLSYGYTF.

V usage is TRBV6-6 and J usage is TRBJ1-3, with D maybe TRBD1 (6 bases). Trimming removed 5 bases from V and 3 bases from J, with 26 bases in between. Germline V gene sequence: CDR1 MNHNY, CDR2 SVGAGI (reference sequence). The CDR3 extends over 19 amino acids. The CDR3 here is CASSPPDGLHRDGGNTIYF. The CDR3 DNA reads TGTGCCAGCAGTCCCCCTGATGGATTGCACAGGGACGGTGGAAACACCATATATTTT.

The V gene is TRBV4-1, the J gene TRBJ2-7; 7 positions agree with TRBD2. Germline-derived CDR1 and CDR2 are MGHRA and YSYEKL. V dropped 1 base and J dropped 5; count of bases not matched to a gene: 8. This CDR3 region has 15 residues. CDR3 amino acids: CASSQGQSGRDEQYF. The CDR3 DNA follows: TGCGCCAGCAGCCAAGGCCAGTCGGGGAGGGACGAGCAGTACTTC.

The V call is TRBV4-1, the J call TRBJ2-3, with TRBD2 matching 8 bases. The CDR3 length is 16 residues. Germline V CDR1 and CDR2: MGHRA, YSYEKL. With 2 bases clipped from V and 2 bases from J, the junction kept 6 bases outside the gene matches. Here the CDR3 DNA reads TGCGCCAGCAGCCAAACGCGGGGGGCCCCCACAGATACGCAGTATTTT. Translation gives CASSQTRGAPTDTQYF.

This clone was recorded once. This rearrangement joins TRBV15 to TRBJ1-5; weak D call: TRBD1 (5 bases). The CDR3 length is 16 residues. Looked up from germline, CDR1 is LNHNV and CDR2 is YYDKDF (reference sequence). The ends were cut back, 0 bases at V and 4 bases at J, with 13 bases in the middle. CDR3 sequence reads: CATSRDGGVGNQPQHF. The CDR3 DNA sequence: TGTGCCACCAGCAGAGACGGGGGAGTGGGGAATCAGCCCCAGCATTTT.

The rearrangement links TRBV2 to TRBJ2-5; 9 bases fit TRBD2. There are 16 residues in the CDR3. The germline V gene encodes CDR1 SNHLY and CDR2 FYNNEI. Germline trimming cut 7 bases from V and 5 bases from J; bases unmatched to any gene: 14. The CDR3 nucleotides are TGTGCCAGCACCGCTCTCGGCGGGGGGGCCTATGAGACCCAGTACTTC. Amino acid sequence: CASTALGGGAYETQYF.